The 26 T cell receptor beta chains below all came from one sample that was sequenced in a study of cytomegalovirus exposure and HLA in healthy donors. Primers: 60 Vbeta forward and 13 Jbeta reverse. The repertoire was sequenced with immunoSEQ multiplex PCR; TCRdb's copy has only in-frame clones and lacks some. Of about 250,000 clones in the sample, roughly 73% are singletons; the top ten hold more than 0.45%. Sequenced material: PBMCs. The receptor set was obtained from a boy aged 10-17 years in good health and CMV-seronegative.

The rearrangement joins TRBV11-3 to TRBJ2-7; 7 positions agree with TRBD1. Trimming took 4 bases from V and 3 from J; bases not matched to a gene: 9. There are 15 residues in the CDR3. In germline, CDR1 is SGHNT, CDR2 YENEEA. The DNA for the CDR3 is TGTGCCAGCAGCTCGGTTTGGGACAGTAACTACGAGCAGTACTTC. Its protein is CASSSVWDSNYEQYF.

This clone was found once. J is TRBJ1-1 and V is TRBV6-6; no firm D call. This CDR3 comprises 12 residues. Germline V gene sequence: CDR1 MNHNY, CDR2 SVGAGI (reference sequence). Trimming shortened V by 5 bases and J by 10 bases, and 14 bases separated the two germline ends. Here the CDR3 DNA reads TGTGCCAGCAGTCCTATTGGACTGGGAGCTTTCTTT. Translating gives CASSPIGLGAFF.

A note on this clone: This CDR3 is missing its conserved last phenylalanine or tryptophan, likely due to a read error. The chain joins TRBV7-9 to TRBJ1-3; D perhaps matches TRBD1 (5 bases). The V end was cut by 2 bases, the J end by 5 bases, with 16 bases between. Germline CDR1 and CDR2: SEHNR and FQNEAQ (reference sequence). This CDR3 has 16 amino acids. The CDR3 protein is CASSLSKVGQRNTIYL. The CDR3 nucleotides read TGTGCCAGCAGCTTATCCAAGGTCGGACAAAGAAACACCATATATCTT.

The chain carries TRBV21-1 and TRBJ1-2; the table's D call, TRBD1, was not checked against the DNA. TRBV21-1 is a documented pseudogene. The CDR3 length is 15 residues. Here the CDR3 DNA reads TGTGCCAGCAGCAACTGTCGACAGGGGGACTATGGCTACACCTTC. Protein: CASSNCRQGDYGYTF.

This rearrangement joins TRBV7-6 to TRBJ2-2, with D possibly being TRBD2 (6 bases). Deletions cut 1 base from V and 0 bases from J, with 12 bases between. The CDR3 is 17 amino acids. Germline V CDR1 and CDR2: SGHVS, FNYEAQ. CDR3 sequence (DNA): TGTGCCAGCAGCTTAGAGGCGCGCGGGGCGAACACCGGGGAGCTGTTTTTT. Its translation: CASSLEARGANTGELFF.

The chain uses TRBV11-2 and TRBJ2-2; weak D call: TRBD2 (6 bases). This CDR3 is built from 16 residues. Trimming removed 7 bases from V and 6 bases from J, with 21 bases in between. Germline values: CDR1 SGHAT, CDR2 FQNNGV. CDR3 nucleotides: TGTGCCAGCACCCCCGGGGGAAGTCGGGTCTCCGGGGAGCTGTTTTTT. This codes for CASTPGGSRVSGELFF.

CDR3 sequence reads: CASSQARTLNTEAFF. The CDR3 bases are TGTGCCAGCAGCCAAGCACGTACCCTAAACACTGAAGCTTTCTTT. The V call is TRBV14, the J call TRBJ1-1; D not certain. This CDR3 is built from 15 residues. Trimming shortened V by 1 base and J by 2 bases, and 11 bases separated the two germline ends. Germline loops: CDR1 SGHDN, CDR2 FVKESK.

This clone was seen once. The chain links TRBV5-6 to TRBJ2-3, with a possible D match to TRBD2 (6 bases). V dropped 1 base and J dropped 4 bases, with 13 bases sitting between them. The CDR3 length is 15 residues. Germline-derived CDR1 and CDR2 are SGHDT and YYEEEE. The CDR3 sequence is CASSLREVAADTQYF. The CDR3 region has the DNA TGTGCCAGCAGCTTGAGGGAGGTTGCTGCAGATACGCAGTATTTT.

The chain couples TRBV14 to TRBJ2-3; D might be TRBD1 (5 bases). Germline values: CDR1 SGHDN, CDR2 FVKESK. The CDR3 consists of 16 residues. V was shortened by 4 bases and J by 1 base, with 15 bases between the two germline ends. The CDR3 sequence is CASSPLAGRGTDTQYF. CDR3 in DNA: TGTGCCAGCAGCCCTCTGGCCGGCAGGGGCACAGATACGCAGTATTTT.

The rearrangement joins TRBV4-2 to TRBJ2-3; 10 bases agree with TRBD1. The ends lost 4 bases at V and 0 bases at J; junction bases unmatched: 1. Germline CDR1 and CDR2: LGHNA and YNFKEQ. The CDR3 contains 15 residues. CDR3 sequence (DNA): TGTGCCAGCAGCCCGGGACAGGGGAGCACAGATACGCAGTATTTT. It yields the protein CASSPGQGSTDTQYF.

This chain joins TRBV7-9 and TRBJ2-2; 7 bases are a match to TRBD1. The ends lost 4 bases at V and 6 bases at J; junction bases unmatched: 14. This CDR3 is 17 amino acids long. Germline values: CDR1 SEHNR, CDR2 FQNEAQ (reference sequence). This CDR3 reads CASSSIAGGNEAGELFF. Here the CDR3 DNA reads TGTGCCAGCAGCTCAATTGCAGGGGGTAATGAAGCCGGGGAGCTGTTTTTT.

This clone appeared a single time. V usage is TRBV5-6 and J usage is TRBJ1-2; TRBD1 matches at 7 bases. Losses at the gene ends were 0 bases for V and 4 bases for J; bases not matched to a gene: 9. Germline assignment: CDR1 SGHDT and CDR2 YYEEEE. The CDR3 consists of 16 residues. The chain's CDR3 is CASSLETGAYGYGYTF. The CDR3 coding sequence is TGTGCCAGCAGCTTGGAAACAGGGGCTTACGGCTATGGCTACACCTTC.

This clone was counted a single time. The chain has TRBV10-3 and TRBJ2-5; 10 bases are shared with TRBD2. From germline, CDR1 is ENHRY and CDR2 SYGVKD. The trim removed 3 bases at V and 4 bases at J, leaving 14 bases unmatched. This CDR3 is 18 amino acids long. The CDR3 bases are TGTGCCATCAGTGAAGGGGGTTCAGCGGGAGGGCCCTTAGAGACCCAGTACTTC. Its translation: CAISEGGSAGGPLETQYF.

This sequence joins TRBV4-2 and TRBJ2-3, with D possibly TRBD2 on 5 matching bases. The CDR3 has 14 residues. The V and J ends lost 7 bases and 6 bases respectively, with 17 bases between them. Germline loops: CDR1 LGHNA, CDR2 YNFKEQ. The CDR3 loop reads CASTPQRFGDTQYF. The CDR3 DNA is TGTGCCAGCACCCCTCAGCGGTTCGGCGATACGCAGTATTTT.

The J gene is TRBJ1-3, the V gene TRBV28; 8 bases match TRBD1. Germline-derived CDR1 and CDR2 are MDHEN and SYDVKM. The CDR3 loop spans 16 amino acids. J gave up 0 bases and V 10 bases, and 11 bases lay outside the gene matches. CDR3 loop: CATRQGPVLSGNTIYF. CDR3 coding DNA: TGTGCCACCCGACAGGGGCCTGTGCTCTCTGGAAACACCATATATTTT.

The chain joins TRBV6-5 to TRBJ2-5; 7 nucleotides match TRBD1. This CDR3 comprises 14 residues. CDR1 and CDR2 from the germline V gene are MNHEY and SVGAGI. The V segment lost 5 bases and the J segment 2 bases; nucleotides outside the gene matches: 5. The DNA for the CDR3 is TGTGCCAGCAGTCTGACAGGGTCTCAAGAGACCCAGTACTTC. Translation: CASSLTGSQETQYF.

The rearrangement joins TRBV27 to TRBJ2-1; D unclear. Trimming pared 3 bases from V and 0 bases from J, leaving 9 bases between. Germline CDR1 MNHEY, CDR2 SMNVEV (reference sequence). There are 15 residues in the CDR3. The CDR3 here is CASSFLRSSYNEQFF. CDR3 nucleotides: TGTGCCAGCAGTTTTTTAAGGAGCTCCTACAATGAGCAGTTCTTC.

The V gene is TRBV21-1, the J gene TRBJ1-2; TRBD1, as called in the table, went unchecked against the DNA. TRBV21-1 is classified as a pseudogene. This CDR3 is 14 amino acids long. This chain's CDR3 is CASCRLDRDYGYTF. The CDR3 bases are TGTGCCAGCTGTAGGCTCGACAGGGACTATGGCTACACCTTC.

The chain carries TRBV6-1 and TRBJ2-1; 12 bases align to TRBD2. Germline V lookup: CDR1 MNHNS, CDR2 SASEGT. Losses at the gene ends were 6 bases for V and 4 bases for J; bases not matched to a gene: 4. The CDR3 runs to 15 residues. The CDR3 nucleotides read TGTGCCAGCAGCACTAGCGGGGGGTTTTACAATGAGCAGTTCTTC. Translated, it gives CASSTSGGFYNEQFF.

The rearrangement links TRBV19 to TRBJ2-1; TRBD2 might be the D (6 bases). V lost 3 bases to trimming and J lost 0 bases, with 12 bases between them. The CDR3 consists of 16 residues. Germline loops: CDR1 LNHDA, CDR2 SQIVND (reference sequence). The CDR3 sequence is CASSILALSSYNEQFF. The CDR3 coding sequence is TGTGCCAGTAGTATCCTAGCGTTGAGCTCCTACAATGAGCAGTTCTTC.

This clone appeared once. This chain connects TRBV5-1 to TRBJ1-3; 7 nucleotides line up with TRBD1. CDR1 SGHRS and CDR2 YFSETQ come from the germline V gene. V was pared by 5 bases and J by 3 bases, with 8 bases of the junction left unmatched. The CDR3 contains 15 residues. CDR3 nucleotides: TGCGCCAGCAGTTTTAAGGGACAGAGTGGAAACACCATATATTTT. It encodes CASSFKGQSGNTIYF. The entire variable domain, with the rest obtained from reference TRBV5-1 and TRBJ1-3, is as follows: KAGVTQTPRYLIKTRGQQVTLSCSPISGHRSVSWYQQTPGQGLQFLFEYFSETQRNKGNFPGRFSGRQFSNSRSEMNVSTLELGDSALYLCASSFKGQSGNTIYFGEGSWLTVV.

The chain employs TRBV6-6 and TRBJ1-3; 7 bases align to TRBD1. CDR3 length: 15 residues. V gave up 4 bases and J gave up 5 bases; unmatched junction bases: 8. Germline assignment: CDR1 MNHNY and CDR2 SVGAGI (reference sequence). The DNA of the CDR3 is TGTGCCAGCAGTTCGACAGGGAGAAGGCGAAACACCATATATTTT. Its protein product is CASSSTGRRRNTIYF.

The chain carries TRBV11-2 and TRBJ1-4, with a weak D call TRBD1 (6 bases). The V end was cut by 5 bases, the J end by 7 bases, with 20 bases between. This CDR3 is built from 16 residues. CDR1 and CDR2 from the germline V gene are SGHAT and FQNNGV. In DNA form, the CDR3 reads TGTGCCAGCAGCCCAACAAGGGGGGGTATCGGTGAAAAACTGTTTTTT. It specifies CASSPTRGGIGEKLFF.

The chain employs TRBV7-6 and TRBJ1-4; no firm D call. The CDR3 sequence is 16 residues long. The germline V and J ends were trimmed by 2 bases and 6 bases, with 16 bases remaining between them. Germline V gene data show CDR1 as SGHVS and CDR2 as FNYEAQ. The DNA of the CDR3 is TGTGCCAGCAGCTTATATCGGGATTCGGCCTATGAAAAACTGTTTTTT. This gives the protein CASSLYRDSAYEKLFF.

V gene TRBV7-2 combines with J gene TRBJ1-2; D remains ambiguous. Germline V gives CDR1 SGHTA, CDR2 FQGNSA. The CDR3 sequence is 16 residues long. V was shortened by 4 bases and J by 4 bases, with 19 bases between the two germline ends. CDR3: CASSSPLRREGYGYTF. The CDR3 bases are TGTGCCAGCAGCTCACCTTTAAGGAGGGAAGGCTATGGCTACACCTTC.

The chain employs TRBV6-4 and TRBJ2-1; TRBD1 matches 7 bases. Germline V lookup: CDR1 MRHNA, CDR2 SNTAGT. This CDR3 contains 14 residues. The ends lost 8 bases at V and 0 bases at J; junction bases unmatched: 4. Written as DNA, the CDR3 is TGTGCCAGCGCAGGGGGTTCCTCCTACAATGAGCAGTTCTTC. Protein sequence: CASAGGSSYNEQFF.